These T cell receptor beta chains were read from a single sample in a study of a mutant IDH1 vaccine in newly diagnosed glioma. Here immunoSEQ multiplex PCR was the method, and the copy in TCRdb shows in-frame clones only, minus some. Among approximately 37,000 clones, roughly 82% were seen once, and the ten largest hold roughly a sixth. Antigens for these TCRs are unknown. Material: PBMCs, obtained from a glioma patient whose treatment included an IDH1 peptide vaccine. These receptors all stem from a man between 18 and 29 years old with glioma. Some clones in this sample may be carry-over from other donors' samples. Both conserved end residues are part of each CDR3. Each record gives: V gene, J gene, D gene, clone size, CDR3 protein, CDR3 DNA. A D gene is named only where the DNA matches it firmly. Where a row states a size, it is once, few, many or the class of an expanded clone; other rows omit it.

TRBV19	TRBJ1-1	TRBD1	.	CASSRGQLNTEAFF	TGTGCCAGTAGTAGGGGACAGCTGAACACTGAAGCTTTCTTT
TRBV19	TRBJ2-1	.	few	CASSTYNEQFF	TGTGCCAGTAGTACCTACAATGAGCAGTTCTTC
TRBV5-1	TRBJ1-1	TRBD1	.	CASRVQRGDSEAFF	TGCGCCAGCAGGGTTCAAAGGGGGGACAGTGAAGCTTTCTTT
TRBV5-6	TRBJ2-1	TRBD1	.	CASSLRDRAYNEQFF	TGTGCCAGCAGCTTGAGGGACAGGGCATACAATGAGCAGTTCTTC
TRBV4-1	TRBJ2-7	.	.	CASSQDRQTRYEQYF	TGCGCCAGCAGCCAAGATCGGCAGACCCGCTACGAGCAGTACTTC
TRBV29-1	TRBJ2-5	TRBD2	.	CSVSLRLAGETQYF	TGCAGCGTTTCATTGCGACTAGCGGGGGAGACCCAGTACTTC
TRBV9	TRBJ2-2	.	.	CASSVAVSPPTGELFF	TGTGCCAGCAGCGTAGCAGTGAGTCCACCAACCGGGGAGCTGTTTTTT
TRBV7-9	TRBJ2-1	TRBD1	.	CASSLVAGTDYNEQFF	TGTGCCAGCAGCTTAGTGGCCGGGACAGACTACAATGAGCAGTTCTTC
TRBV7-2	TRBJ1-1	.	.	CASSLRWMRNTEAFF	TGTGCCAGCAGCTTAAGGTGGATGAGGAACACTGAAGCTTTCTTT
TRBV5-4	TRBJ2-1	.	.	CASSDSYNEQFF	TGTGCCAGCAGCGACAGTTACAATGAGCAGTTCTTC
TRBV7-2	TRBJ1-4	.	.	CASSRVRVGNEKLFF	TGTGCCAGCAGTCGAGTCAGGGTTGGGAATGAAAAACTGTTTTTT
TRBV5-1	TRBJ2-2	.	.	CASTALTSPGELFF	TGCGCCAGCACCGCACTTACTAGCCCCGGGGAGCTGTTTTTT
TRBV10-3	TRBJ1-1	.	.	CAINVGGNTEAFF	TGTGCCATCAACGTCGGGGGGAACACTGAAGCTTTCTTT
TRBV4-1	TRBJ1-1	.	few	CASSQGDTEAFF	TGCGCCAGCAGCCAAGGTGACACTGAAGCTTTCTTT
TRBV7-9	TRBJ1-1	.	.	CASSPGPRNTEAFF	TGTGCCAGCAGCCCGGGACCGCGGAACACTGAAGCTTTCTTT
TRBV5-1	TRBJ1-6	.	.	CASGVGNPNSPLHF	TGCGCCAGCGGGGTCGGAAACCCTAATTCACCCCTCCACTTT
TRBV13	TRBJ2-7	.	.	CASSSVDQTRSSYEQYF	TGTGCCAGCAGCTCAGTGGACCAGACGCGGAGCTCCTACGAGCAGTACTTC
TRBV7-2	TRBJ1-4	.	once	CASSLTGLTNEKLFF	TGTGCCAGCAGCTTAACAGGGCTAACTAATGAAAAACTGTTTTTT
TRBV7-2	TRBJ2-7	.	.	CASSLGIRQGEEQYF	TGTGCCAGCAGCTTAGGAATCCGTCAGGGTGAGGAGCAGTACTTC
TRBV9	TRBJ1-2	.	.	CASSGHPNYGYTF	TGTGCCAGCAGCGGACACCCAAACTATGGCTACACCTTC
TRBV4-3	TRBJ1-1	.	.	CASSLRAGTIEEAFF	TGCGCCAGCAGCCTCCGAGCCGGGACGATTGAAGAAGCTTTCTTT
TRBV13	TRBJ1-5	TRBD1	.	CASSSRTGNQPQHF	TGTGCCAGCAGCTCTAGGACAGGGAATCAGCCCCAGCATTTT
TRBV30	TRBJ1-2	.	.	CAWSVQTVSNGYTF	TGTGCCTGGAGTGTACAGACAGTGAGTAATGGCTACACCTTC
TRBV10-3	TRBJ1-6	.	.	CAISEWGGSDSPLHF	TGTGCCATCAGTGAGTGGGGCGGATCGGATTCACCCCTCCACTTT
TRBV4-2	TRBJ1-6	TRBD1	.	CASSSRQGEYNSPLHF	TGTGCCAGCAGCTCAAGACAGGGGGAATATAATTCACCCCTCCACTTT
TRBV27	TRBJ1-2	.	.	CASSLSWGQGNYGYTF	TGTGCCAGCAGTTTATCCTGGGGGCAGGGTAACTATGGCTACACCTTC
TRBV2	TRBJ1-2	.	.	CASSEEFNGYTF	TGTGCCAGCAGTGAAGAATTTAATGGCTACACCTTC
TRBV5-4	TRBJ1-1	TRBD1	few	CASRAGTGITEAFF	TGTGCCAGCAGGGCCGGGACAGGGATCACTGAAGCTTTCTTT
TRBV30	TRBJ1-1	.	once	CAWKTGPRTEAFF	TGTGCCTGGAAGACAGGTCCGAGGACTGAAGCTTTCTTT
TRBV2	TRBJ2-7	.	.	CASGLWDSPYEQYF	TGTGCCAGTGGGCTATGGGACTCCCCCTACGAGCAGTACTTC
TRBV9	TRBJ1-6	.	.	CASSARDSPLHF	TGTGCCAGCAGCGCCCGAGATTCACCCCTCCACTTT
TRBV4-2	TRBJ2-2	TRBD2	.	CASSSLEALAVNTGELFF	TGTGCCAGCAGCTCTCTCGAGGCGCTAGCGGTAAACACCGGGGAGCTGTTTTTT
TRBV5-1	TRBJ2-7	TRBD1	.	CASSLGLTGTGSYEQYF	TGCGCCAGCAGCTTGGGATTAACCGGGACAGGCTCCTACGAGCAGTACTTC